A single sample is the source of the 5 T cell receptor beta chains below, sequenced in a study of B cell selection in AIRE deficiency. Clones were sequenced by immunoSEQ multiplex PCR, and TCRdb holds only the in-frame ones, with some missing. Of tens of thousands of clones in the sample, roughly 97% were seen once. CD4+CD127+ cells were sorted as the conventional CD4 T cells. Sequenced input: conventional CD4+ T cells sorted from PBMCs. These receptors came from a human donor with AIRE deficiency.

The V gene is TRBV5-1, the J gene TRBJ1-1; D gene ambiguous. This CDR3 is 13 amino acids long. V was trimmed by 0 bases and J by 2 bases, leaving 5 bases between them. Germline V gene data show CDR1 as SGHRS and CDR2 as YFSETQ. The CDR3 loop is CASSLDTNTEAFF. The CDR3 DNA is TGCGCCAGCAGCTTGGACACAAACACTGAAGCTTTCTTT.

The V gene is TRBV28, the J gene TRBJ1-1; TRBD1 is a possible D gene (5 bases). With 2 bases removed from V and 1 base from J, the gap between germline ends came to 14 bases. Looked up from germline, CDR1 is MDHEN and CDR2 is SYDVKM. This CDR3 is 16 amino acids long. CDR3 in DNA: TGTGCCAGCAGTTTAGTTTGGGGCGGCGGGAACACTGAAGCTTTCTTT. As protein: CASSLVWGGGNTEAFF.

The chain recombines TRBV19 with TRBJ1-5, with a tentative D call TRBD1 (6 bases). This CDR3 has 15 residues. Trimming left V 7 bases short and J 5 bases short, with 18 bases between. The germline gives CDR1 LNHDA, CDR2 SQIVND (reference sequence). CDR3 in amino acids: CASIPDRNEDQPQHF. The CDR3 region has the DNA TGTGCCAGTATTCCAGACAGGAACGAAGATCAGCCCCAGCATTTT.

The DNA of the CDR3 is TGTGCCAGCAGCACCATGGACTTTCTTTCCTACAATGAGCAGTTCTTC. Amino acid sequence: CASSTMDFLSYNEQFF. This chain joins TRBV7-6 and TRBJ2-1, with D possibly TRBD2 on 5 matching bases. The CDR3 consists of 16 residues. V gave up 5 bases and J gave up 1 base, with 15 bases separating them. Germline V gene lookup returns CDR1 SGHVS and CDR2 FNYEAQ.

The chain combines TRBV2 with TRBJ2-7; a possible D gene is TRBD2 (5 bases). Deletions cut 2 bases from V and 0 bases from J, with 11 bases between. The CDR3 runs 15 residues. Germline V gives CDR1 SNHLY, CDR2 FYNNEI. CDR3 nucleotides: TGTGCCAGCAGTGAATTGGCCGGGAACTCCTACGAGCAGTACTTC. This translates into CASSELAGNSYEQYF.